The TCR beta chain under discussion was sequenced for a study of CD8+CD57+ T cells in acquired aplastic anemia. Across the study: On average, healthy donors gave approximately 11 million reads for CD4+ cells. Overall study results and limits: In common between the patients and the controls were around 29 CD8+ CDR3 sequences.

The length of the CDR3 is 13 residues. V was cut by 6 bases and J by 7 bases, with 15 bases left in between. Genomic DNA templated the TCR beta VDJ and CDR3 profiling. Each CDR3 protein is one row after TCRdb ran MiXCR on the reads. The sample lists approximately 380,000 distinct CDR3 sequences; roughly 68% were seen once. Notes on this clonotype: Its antigen is unknown.

This TCR was sampled from a human donor in good health, serving as a control. V and J are TRBV12-3 or TRBV12-4 and TRBJ1-2; possibly TRBD1 for D (5 bases). Specimen: sorted CD4+, CD8+, or CD8+CD57+ T cells (not recorded which) from PBMCs. CDR3: CASSDRELLGYTF. The CDR3 nucleotides read TGTGCCAGCAGCGACAGAGAATTACTTGGCTACACCTTC.